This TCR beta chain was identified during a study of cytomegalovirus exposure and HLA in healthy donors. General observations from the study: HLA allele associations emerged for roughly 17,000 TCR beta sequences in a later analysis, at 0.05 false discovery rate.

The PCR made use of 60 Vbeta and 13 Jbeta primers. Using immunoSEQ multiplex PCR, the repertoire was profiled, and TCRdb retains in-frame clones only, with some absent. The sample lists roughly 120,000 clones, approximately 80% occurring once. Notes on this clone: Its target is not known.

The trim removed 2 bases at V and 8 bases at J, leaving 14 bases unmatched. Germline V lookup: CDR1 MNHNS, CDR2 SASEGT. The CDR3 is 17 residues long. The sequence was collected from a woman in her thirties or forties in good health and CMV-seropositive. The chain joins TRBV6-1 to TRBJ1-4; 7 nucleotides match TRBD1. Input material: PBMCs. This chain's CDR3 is CASSENFGQGGAEKLFF. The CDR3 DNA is TGTGCCAGCAGTGAAAATTTCGGTCAGGGGGGTGCCGAAAAACTGTTTTTT.